One sample yielded the 6 T cell receptor beta chains listed below, sequenced in a study of radiotherapy plus CTLA-4 blockade in lung cancer. Data came from immunoSEQ multiplex PCR; TCRdb stores just in-frame clones and leaves some out. This sample has about 86,000 clones; 83% occur once, and the top ten carry under 0.85%. The starting material was peripheral blood, obtained from a patient treated with radiotherapy plus ipilimumab. The origin of the receptors is a human donor with non-small cell lung cancer who had stable disease on radiotherapy plus ipilimumab.

The V and J genes are TRBV18 and TRBJ2-2; D call uncertain. The CDR3 consists of 13 residues. The V end was cut by 6 bases, the J end by 0 bases, with 5 bases between. Germline CDR1 reads KGHSH; CDR2 reads LQKENI. This chain's CDR3 is CASSPANTGELFF. The CDR3 DNA follows: TGTGCCAGCTCCCCCGCGAACACCGGGGAGCTGTTTTTT. Complete variable domain (other parts from reference TRBV18 and TRBJ2-2): NAGVMQNPRHLVRRRGQEARLRCSPMKGHSHVYWYRQLPEEGLKFMVYLQKENIIDESGMPKERFSAEFPKEGPSILRIQQVVRGDSAAYFCASSPANTGELFFGEGSRLTVL.

The genes are TRBV5-1 and TRBJ1-4; 8 bases align to TRBD1. V lost 4 bases, J lost 3 bases, and 5 bases stayed unmatched. Germline CDR1 reads SGHRS; CDR2 reads YFSETQ. CDR3 size: 15 residues. DNA of the CDR3: TGCGCCAGCAGCAGATTGACAGGGGCTAATGAAAAACTGTTTTTT. Translated, it gives CASSRLTGANEKLFF.

This chain connects TRBV10-3 to TRBJ2-7; D perhaps matches TRBD2 (6 bases). There are 14 residues in the CDR3. V gave up 0 bases and J gave up 2 bases, with 8 bases separating them. The germline gives CDR1 ENHRY, CDR2 SYGVKD. The CDR3 protein is CAISESGGPYEQYF. CDR3 sequence (DNA): TGTGCCATCAGTGAGTCGGGGGGACCCTACGAGCAGTACTTC.

The chain combines TRBV27 with TRBJ1-5; D gene ambiguous. This CDR3 contains 15 residues. Per the germline V gene, CDR1 is MNHEY and CDR2 is SMNVEV (reference sequence). Trimming cost V 5 bases and J 0 bases, with 11 bases left between them. The CDR3 bases are TGTGCCAGCAGTCCGGAACACCTTAGCAATCAGCCCCAGCATTTT. The encoded protein is CASSPEHLSNQPQHF.

The chain joins TRBV2 to TRBJ2-5, with D perhaps TRBD1 or TRBD2 (5 bases each). This CDR3 is built from 13 residues. The germline V and J ends were trimmed by 6 bases and 7 bases, with 15 bases remaining between them. Germline V gene data show CDR1 as SNHLY and CDR2 as FYNNEI. CDR3 region: CASRARGAGTQYF. CDR3 sequence (DNA): TGTGCCAGCAGGGCTAGGGGAGCTGGGACCCAGTACTTC.

The V and J genes are TRBV5-1 and TRBJ2-7; D might be TRBD2 (5 bases). Per the germline V gene, CDR1 is SGHRS and CDR2 is YFSETQ. The V end was cut by 2 bases, the J end by 3 bases, with 15 bases between. This CDR3 comprises 15 residues. The CDR3 loop reads CASSFDGGSSYEQYF. The CDR3 DNA reads as TGCGCCAGCAGCTTTGATGGAGGTTCAAGCTACGAGCAGTACTTC.